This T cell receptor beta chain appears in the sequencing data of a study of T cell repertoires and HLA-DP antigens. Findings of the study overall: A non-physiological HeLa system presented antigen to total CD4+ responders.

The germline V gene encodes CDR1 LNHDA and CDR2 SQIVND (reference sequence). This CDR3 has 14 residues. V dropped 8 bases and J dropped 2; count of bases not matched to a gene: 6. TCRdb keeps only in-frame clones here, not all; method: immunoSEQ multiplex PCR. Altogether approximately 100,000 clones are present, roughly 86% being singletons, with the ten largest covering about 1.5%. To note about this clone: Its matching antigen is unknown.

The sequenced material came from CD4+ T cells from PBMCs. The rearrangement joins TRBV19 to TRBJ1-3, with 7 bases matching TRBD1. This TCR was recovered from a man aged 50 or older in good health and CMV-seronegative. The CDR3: CASRGQLTGNTIYF. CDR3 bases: TGTGCCAGTCGGGGACAGTTGACTGGAAACACCATATATTTT.